The 32 T cell receptor beta chains presented below share a single source sample, sequenced in a study of T cell changes during pregnancy in multiple sclerosis. The method was immunoSEQ multiplex PCR; TCRdb's version includes in-frame clones alone and lacks a portion of them. This repertoire shows roughly 32,000 clones, roughly nine tenths found once; its top ten account for around 10%. Material: CD8+ T cells from peripheral blood mononuclear cells, obtained in the third trimester of pregnancy. These receptors were taken from a female donor with multiple sclerosis, enrolled in a pregnancy study.

The rearrangement links TRBV27 to TRBJ2-7; D might be TRBD1 (6 bases). Germline CDR1 reads MNHEY; CDR2 reads SMNVEV (reference sequence). The CDR3 sequence is 16 residues long. V lost 5 bases and J 0 bases, leaving 17 bases between the germline ends. The CDR3 DNA is TGTGCCAGCAGTCTTTACCGGGACAAAACCTCCTACGAGCAGTACTTC. This gives the protein CASSLYRDKTSYEQYF.

The gene calls are TRBV6-6 and TRBJ2-5; D call uncertain. This CDR3 comprises 16 residues. V was clipped by 2 bases and J by 1 base, with 14 bases between them. Germline loops: CDR1 MNHNY, CDR2 SVGAGI (reference sequence). For the CDR3, the DNA is TGTGCCAGCAGTTACGCCCGACTGCGTACCCAAGAGACCCAGTACTTC. Translating gives CASSYARLRTQETQYF.

This clone was seen a few times. The V call is TRBV6-1, the J call TRBJ2-1; D might be TRBD2 (6 bases). The CDR3 runs 14 residues. In germline, CDR1 is MNHNS, CDR2 SASEGT. V was shortened by 1 base and J by 4 bases, with 8 bases between the two germline ends. DNA for the CDR3: TGTGCCAGCAGTGAAGGGCGGGATTACAATGAGCAGTTCTTC. Its translation is CASSEGRDYNEQFF.

The genes are TRBV9 and TRBJ1-2, with D tentatively TRBD1 (6 bases). Germline CDR1 SGDLS, CDR2 YYNGEE. Trimming took off 1 base at V and 9 bases at J, with 16 bases between the two ends. The CDR3 has 14 residues. This CDR3 is CASSVTGQGQSYTF. The DNA for the CDR3 is TGTGCCAGCAGCGTAACAGGGCAAGGTCAGAGCTACACCTTC.

This clone was found once. The CDR3 here is CASSSGEGEQYF. In nucleotides, the CDR3 is TGTGCCAGCAGCTCTGGGGAGGGTGAGCAGTACTTC. The V gene is TRBV7-9, the J gene TRBJ2-7; 7 nucleotides align to TRBD2. Germline CDR1 reads SEHNR; CDR2 reads FQNEAQ (reference sequence). The CDR3 runs 12 residues. V was clipped by 4 bases and J by 7 bases; unmatched bases: 4.

The gene calls are TRBV27 and TRBJ1-2, with 9 bases fitting TRBD1. Losses at the gene ends were 8 bases for V and 4 bases for J; bases not matched to a gene: 8. Per germline, CDR1 MNHEY and CDR2 SMNVEV (reference sequence). CDR3 length: 14 residues. The CDR3 reads CASRTGGSGYGYTF. The CDR3 nucleotides are TGTGCCAGCCGTACAGGGGGCAGCGGCTATGGCTACACCTTC.

This chain joins TRBV10-2 and TRBJ2-7; a weak D match, TRBD1 (6 bases). Trimming removed 9 bases from V and 0 bases from J, with 12 bases in between. The CDR3 length is 13 residues. In germline, CDR1 is WSHSY, CDR2 SAAADI. The CDR3 coding sequence is TGCGCCAGTGCAACAGGGAGCTCCTACGAGCAGTACTTC. Protein: CASATGSSYEQYF.

This clone was observed a few times. V gene TRBV13 combines with J gene TRBJ2-5; 13 bases are a match to TRBD2. V lost 4 bases, J lost 5 bases, and 4 bases stayed unmatched. The CDR3 spans 15 residues. Germline V CDR1 and CDR2: PRHDT, FYEKMQ (reference sequence). CDR3 in DNA: TGTGCCAGCAGCTCGACTAGCGGGGGGAGGGAGACCCAGTACTTC. This codes for CASSSTSGGRETQYF.

The V call is TRBV28, the J call TRBJ1-1; TRBD1 might be the D (5 bases). The CDR3 spans 15 residues. The germline V gene encodes CDR1 MDHEN and CDR2 SYDVKM. Trimming stripped 2 bases from V and 1 base from J, with 11 bases between. The CDR3 region has the DNA TGTGCCAGCAGTTTACAGGGTACTCGGAACACTGAAGCTTTCTTT. This translates into CASSLQGTRNTEAFF.

The chain joins TRBV27 to TRBJ2-2; TRBD1 matches 7 bases. The germline gives CDR1 MNHEY, CDR2 SMNVEV (reference sequence). Trimming at V came to 5 bases and at J to 7 bases, leaving 7 bases not matched to a gene. The CDR3 spans 14 residues. CDR3 sequence (DNA): TGTGCCAGCAGTGGAGACAGGGAAGACGGGGAGCTGTTTTTT. The encoded protein is CASSGDREDGELFF.

The chain uses TRBV2 and TRBJ1-5; perhaps TRBD1 as D (5 bases). CDR3 length: 14 residues. CDR1 is SNHLY and CDR2 is FYNNEI in the germline V gene. V lost 8 bases and J 3 bases, leaving 14 bases between the germline ends. The CDR3 here is CASSVGGNNQPQHF. The CDR3 DNA is TGTGCCAGCTCCGTGGGGGGGAACAATCAGCCCCAGCATTTT.

V and J are TRBV27 and TRBJ1-1; unclear D gene. Looked up from germline, CDR1 is MNHEY and CDR2 is SMNVEV (reference sequence). Trimming removed 6 bases from V and 10 bases from J, with 12 bases in between. CDR3 length: 11 amino acids. The CDR3 protein is CASRSNLGAFF. The CDR3 DNA is TGTGCCAGCAGATCAAACCTAGGAGCTTTCTTT.

The chain links TRBV9 to TRBJ2-1; TRBD2 aligns across 8 bases. This CDR3 spans 16 amino acids. CDR1 is SGDLS, CDR2 YYNGEE, per germline. Unmatched junction bases numbered 4, after V lost 2 bases and J lost 0 bases. CDR3 sequence: CASSVGSGTSYNEQFF. CDR3 nucleotide sequence: TGTGCCAGCAGCGTGGGTAGCGGGACCTCCTACAATGAGCAGTTCTTC.

This sequence joins TRBV11-1 and TRBJ1-1; D might be TRBD1 (5 bases). V was shortened by 8 bases and J by 1 base, with 11 bases between the two germline ends. This CDR3 region has 13 residues. CDR1 SGHAT and CDR2 FQDESV come from the germline V gene (reference sequence). CDR3 loop: CASRGAGNTEAFF. The CDR3 nucleotides are TGTGCCAGCCGCGGGGCAGGGAACACTGAAGCTTTCTTT.

The rearrangement links TRBV10-3 to TRBJ2-5, with D perhaps matching TRBD2 (7 bases). The CDR3 contains 18 residues. CDR1 is ENHRY and CDR2 is SYGVKD in the germline V gene. V was clipped by 2 bases and J by 0 bases, with 19 bases between them. The DNA for the CDR3 is TGTGCCATCAGTGAGGGGGAGGGGGGGAGGAAATACCAAGAGACCCAGTACTTC. This sequence encodes CAISEGEGGRKYQETQYF.

The chain employs TRBV7-9 and TRBJ1-3; TRBD1 might be the D (6 bases). CDR1 and CDR2 from the germline V gene are SEHNR and FQNEAQ (reference sequence). Trimming took off 3 bases at V and 4 bases at J, with 10 bases between the two ends. This CDR3 contains 14 residues. In DNA form, the CDR3 reads TGTGCCAGCAGCTTTGAACAGGGAGGAAACACCATATATTTT. Translation gives CASSFEQGGNTIYF. The entire variable domain, with the rest obtained from reference TRBV7-9 and TRBJ1-3, is as follows: DTGVSQNPRHKITKRGQNVTFRCDPISEHNRLYWYRQTLGQGPEFLTYFQNEAQLEKSRLLSDRFSAERPKGSFSTLEIQRTEQGDSAMYLCASSFEQGGNTIYFGEGSWLTVV.

Only a few counts were recorded for this clone. The chain links TRBV2 to TRBJ2-7; unclear D gene. Germline loops: CDR1 SNHLY, CDR2 FYNNEI. The CDR3 covers 8 residues. V was cut by 4 bases and J by 13 bases, with 5 bases left in between. CDR3 loop: CASSVSYF. Written as DNA, the CDR3 is TGTGCCAGCAGTGTCTCTTACTTC.

This rearrangement joins TRBV27 to TRBJ1-2; 8 bases agree with TRBD1. The junction had 11 bases not matched to a gene; V was cut back by 4 bases and J by 4 bases. CDR1 is MNHEY and CDR2 is SMNVEV in the germline V gene (reference sequence). The CDR3 extends over 16 amino acids. CDR3 nucleotides: TGTGCCAGCAGTTCCGGACAGGGCTTCCACCTCTATGGCTACACCTTC. Its protein product is CASSSGQGFHLYGYTF.

The chain carries TRBV5-4 and TRBJ1-2, with 7 bases fitting TRBD1. Per germline, CDR1 SGHNT and CDR2 YYREEE (reference sequence). CDR3 size: 15 residues. Trimming removed 4 bases from V and 4 bases from J; junction bases left unmatched: 10. CDR3 residues: CASSHNDRDSYGYTF. The CDR3 DNA is TGTGCCAGCAGCCACAATGACAGGGACTCCTATGGCTACACCTTC.

This clone came up a few times. The gene calls are TRBV19 and TRBJ2-1; a possible D gene is TRBD2 (6 bases). Trimming pared 3 bases from V and 2 bases from J, leaving 14 bases between. The germline gives CDR1 LNHDA, CDR2 SQIVND (reference sequence). The length of the CDR3 is 16 residues. CDR3 region: CASSIGLPDPYNEQFF. CDR3 DNA: TGTGCCAGTAGTATTGGACTACCCGACCCCTACAATGAGCAGTTCTTC. Looking up the rest from reference TRBV19 and TRBJ2-1 gives the full variable domain: DGGITQSPKYLFRKEGQNVTLSCEQNLNHDAMYWYRQDPGQGLRLIYYSQIVNDFQKGDIAEGYSVSREKKESFPLTVTSAQKNPTAFYLCASSIGLPDPYNEQFFGPGTRLTVL.

The chain recombines TRBV9 with TRBJ1-4; 9 bases are a match to TRBD1. This CDR3 contains 18 residues. Per germline, CDR1 SGDLS and CDR2 YYNGEE. Losses at the gene ends were 4 bases for V and 7 bases for J; bases not matched to a gene: 17. The CDR3 loop reads CASSQSKVPGTGSEKLFF. CDR3 in DNA: TGTGCCAGCAGCCAATCAAAAGTGCCCGGGACAGGGAGTGAAAAACTGTTTTTT. Supplemented by reference TRBV9 and TRBJ1-4, the full variable domain reads DSGVTQTPKHLITATGQRVTLRCSPRSGDLSVYWYQQSLDQGLQFLIQYYNGEERAKGNILERFSAQQFPDLHSELNLSSLELGDSALYFCASSQSKVPGTGSEKLFFGSGTQLSVL.

This clone turned up a few times. The chain links TRBV6-1 to TRBJ2-3; 12 nucleotides line up with TRBD2. The CDR3 sequence is 15 residues long. The V and J ends lost 1 base and 4 bases, in that order; junction bases with no gene match: 0. Germline lookup yields CDR1 MNHNS and CDR2 SASEGT. In DNA form, the CDR3 reads TGTGCCAGCAGTGAAGGGACTAGCGGGGCAGATACGCAGTATTTT. It codes for CASSEGTSGADTQYF.

The J gene is TRBJ1-2, the V gene TRBV7-8, with D hard to call. Germline-derived CDR1 and CDR2 are SGHVS and FQNEAQ. The CDR3 sequence is 18 residues long. Trimming removed 8 bases at V and 1 base at J, with 26 bases between. The CDR3 sequence is CASHLATRDYLLNYGYTF. The CDR3, as DNA: TGTGCCAGCCACCTTGCGACGCGGGATTATCTCCTTAACTATGGCTACACCTTC. Full variable domain (remainder filled in from reference TRBV7-8 and TRBJ1-2): GAGVSQSPRYKVAKRGQDVALRCDPISGHVSLFWYQQALGQGPEFLTYFQNEAQLDKSGLPSDRFFAERPEGSVSTLKIQRTQQEDSAVYLCASHLATRDYLLNYGYTFGSGTRLTVV.

This clone has only one observation. The gene calls are TRBV5-5 and TRBJ2-7; 11 nucleotides agree with TRBD2. CDR1 is SGHKS and CDR2 is YYEKEE in the germline V gene (reference sequence). With V trimmed by 1 base and J by 3 bases, 3 bases remained unmatched. The CDR3 is 15 residues long. CDR3 DNA: TGTGCCAGCAGCTTGTTTACTAGCGGGAGCTACGAGCAGTACTTC. It is translated as CASSLFTSGSYEQYF.

The chain couples TRBV9 to TRBJ2-7, with D tentatively TRBD1 (5 bases). The CDR3 is 14 amino acids. V was shortened by 3 bases and J by 2 bases, with 12 bases between the two germline ends. Germline V CDR1 and CDR2: SGDLS, YYNGEE. CDR3 region: CASSATVRAYEQYF. As DNA, the CDR3 is TGTGCCAGCAGCGCGACAGTTCGGGCCTACGAGCAGTACTTC.

This clone is medium-sized (0.01 to 0.1%) within its sample. The chain recombines TRBV25-1 with TRBJ1-2, with no clear D. CDR3 length: 14 residues. Trimming took 6 bases from V and 8 from J, leaving 19 bases between them. From germline, CDR1 is MGHDK and CDR2 SYGVNS. The CDR3 protein is CASSGTPDSRGYTF. DNA for the CDR3: TGTGCCAGCAGCGGTACCCCTGACTCTCGCGGCTACACCTTC.

This chain links TRBV4-1 with TRBJ1-1; D call uncertain. Germline V gene lookup returns CDR1 MGHRA and CDR2 YSYEKL. CDR3 size: 13 residues. V lost 2 bases and J 8 bases, leaving 12 bases between the germline ends. Here the CDR3 reads CASSQSTPQEAFF. CDR3 nucleotides: TGCGCCAGCAGCCAATCAACACCTCAAGAAGCTTTCTTT.

This chain uses TRBV2 with TRBJ1-2, with 8 bases identical to TRBD1. With V trimmed by 7 bases and J by 8 bases, 21 bases remained unmatched. This CDR3 comprises 17 residues. Germline CDR1 is SNHLY and CDR2 is FYNNEI. Written as DNA, the CDR3 is TGTGCCAGCAACCTTAGACAGGGGCAAAAACATCTCGGGGGCTACACCTTC. It encodes CASNLRQGQKHLGGYTF. Combining the CDR3 with reference TRBV2 and TRBJ1-2 gives the whole variable domain EPEVTQTPSHQVTQMGQEVILRCVPISNHLYFYWYRQILGQKVEFLVSFYNNEISEKSEIFDDQFSVERPDGSNFTLKIRSTKLEDSAMYFCASNLRQGQKHLGGYTFGSGTRLTVV.

The V and J genes are TRBV2 and TRBJ2-1; D remains ambiguous. V lost 1 base, J lost 0 bases, and 10 bases lay in between. Germline loops: CDR1 SNHLY, CDR2 FYNNEI. The CDR3 spans 16 residues. CDR3 loop: CASSEGAFGSYNEQFF. The CDR3 nucleotides are TGTGCCAGCAGTGAAGGGGCCTTCGGCTCCTACAATGAGCAGTTCTTC.

This chain joins TRBV30 and TRBJ1-5; D ambiguous. This CDR3 is built from 13 residues. Trimming pared 2 bases from V and 4 bases from J, leaving 9 bases between. From germline, CDR1 is GTSNPN and CDR2 SVGIG (reference sequence). CDR3 sequence reads: CAWSMAVNQPQHF. The CDR3 bases are TGTGCCTGGAGTATGGCGGTAAATCAGCCCCAGCATTTT.

CDR3 sequence reads: CASSALSRDSSSYNEQFF. The CDR3 DNA follows: TGCGCCAGCAGTGCACTCTCCCGGGACTCCTCCTCCTACAATGAGCAGTTCTTC. The chain couples TRBV10-2 to TRBJ2-1, with D maybe TRBD2 (6 bases). Germline loops: CDR1 WSHSY, CDR2 SAAADI. V lost 4 bases to trimming and J lost 0 bases, with 19 bases between them. The CDR3 covers 18 residues.

The chain carries TRBV13 and TRBJ2-3, with TRBD2 matching over 8 bases. Germline values: CDR1 PRHDT, CDR2 FYEKMQ (reference sequence). V lost 1 base, J lost 0 bases, and 15 bases stayed unmatched. The CDR3 totals 20 residues. The CDR3 coding sequence is TGTGCCAGCAGCTTAGACAGCGGGGGTTTCAGCCAGATGAGCACAGATACGCAGTATTTT. Translated: CASSLDSGGFSQMSTDTQYF.